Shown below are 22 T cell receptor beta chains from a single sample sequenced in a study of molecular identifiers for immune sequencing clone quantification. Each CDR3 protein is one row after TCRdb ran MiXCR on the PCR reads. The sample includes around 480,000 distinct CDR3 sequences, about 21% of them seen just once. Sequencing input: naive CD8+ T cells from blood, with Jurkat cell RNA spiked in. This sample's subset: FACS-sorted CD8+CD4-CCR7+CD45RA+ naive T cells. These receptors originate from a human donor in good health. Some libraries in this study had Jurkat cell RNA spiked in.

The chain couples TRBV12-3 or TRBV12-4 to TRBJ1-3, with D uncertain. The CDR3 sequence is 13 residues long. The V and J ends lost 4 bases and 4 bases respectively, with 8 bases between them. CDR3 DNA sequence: TGTGCCAGCAGTTGGCCAGGCGGAAACACCATATATTTT. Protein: CASSWPGGNTIYF.

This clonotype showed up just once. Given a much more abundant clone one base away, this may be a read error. The CDR3: CASSPTGRPLNTEAFF. CDR3 DNA: TGTGCCAGCAGTCCGACGGGACGGCCTTTGAACACTGAAGCTTTCTTT. The chain is built from TRBV27 and TRBJ1-1; D may be TRBD1 (5 bases). The CDR3 extends over 16 amino acids. Trimming shortened V by 5 bases and J by 0 bases, and 16 bases separated the two germline ends. The germline CDR1 and CDR2 sequences are MNHEY and SMNVEV (reference sequence).

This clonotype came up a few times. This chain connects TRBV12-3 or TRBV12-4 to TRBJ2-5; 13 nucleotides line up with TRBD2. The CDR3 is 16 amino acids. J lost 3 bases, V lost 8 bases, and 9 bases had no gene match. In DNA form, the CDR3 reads TGTGCCAGCCGGCCCTCGGGACTAGCGGGGAAAGAGACCCAGTACTTC. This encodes CASRPSGLAGKETQYF.

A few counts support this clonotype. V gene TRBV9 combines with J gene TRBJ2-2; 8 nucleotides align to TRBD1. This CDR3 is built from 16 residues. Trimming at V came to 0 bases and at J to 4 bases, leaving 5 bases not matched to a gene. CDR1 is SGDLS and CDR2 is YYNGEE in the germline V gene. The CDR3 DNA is TGTGCCAGCAGCGTAGAAGACAGGGGTTCCACCGGGGAGCTGTTTTTT. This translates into CASSVEDRGSTGELFF.

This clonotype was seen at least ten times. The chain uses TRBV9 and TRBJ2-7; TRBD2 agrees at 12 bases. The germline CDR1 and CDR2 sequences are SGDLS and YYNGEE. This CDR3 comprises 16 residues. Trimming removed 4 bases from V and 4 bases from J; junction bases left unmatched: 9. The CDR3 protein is CASSLGLAGLEYEQYF. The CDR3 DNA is TGTGCCAGCAGCCTGGGACTAGCGGGTTTGGAGTACGAGCAGTACTTC.

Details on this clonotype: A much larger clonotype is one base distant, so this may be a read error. The chain's CDR3 is CASSLGSGSDGQYF. The CDR3 DNA reads TGTGCCAGCAGTTTAGGTAGCGGGAGTGACGGGCAGTACTTC. The rearrangement links TRBV12-3 or TRBV12-4 to TRBJ2-7, with 9 bases that match TRBD2. Trimming removed 1 base from V and 9 bases from J; junction bases left unmatched: 7. This CDR3 comprises 14 residues.

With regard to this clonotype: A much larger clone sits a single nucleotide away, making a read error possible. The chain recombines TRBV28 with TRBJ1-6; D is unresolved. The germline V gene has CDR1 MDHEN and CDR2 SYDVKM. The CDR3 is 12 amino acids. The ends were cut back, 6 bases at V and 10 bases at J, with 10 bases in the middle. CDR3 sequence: CASSCGNSPLHF. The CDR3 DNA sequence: TGTGCCAGCAGCTGTGGGAACTCACCCCTCCACTTT.

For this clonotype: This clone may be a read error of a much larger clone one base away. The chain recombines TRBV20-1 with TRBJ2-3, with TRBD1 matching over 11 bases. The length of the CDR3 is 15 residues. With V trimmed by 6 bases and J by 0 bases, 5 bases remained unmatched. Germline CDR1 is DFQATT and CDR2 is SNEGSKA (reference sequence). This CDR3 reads CSARDRGASTDTQYF. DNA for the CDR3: TGCAGTGCAAGGGACAGGGGGGCGAGCACAGATACGCAGTATTTT.

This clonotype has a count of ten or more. CDR3: CATRTFRTGENTEAFF. CDR3 DNA: TGTGCCACCAGGACCTTCCGGACAGGGGAGAACACTGAAGCTTTCTTT. V is TRBV15 and J is TRBJ1-1, with 9 bases that match TRBD1. J lost 1 base, V lost 6 bases, and 9 bases had no gene match. Per the germline V gene, CDR1 is LNHNV and CDR2 is YYDKDF (reference sequence). The CDR3 is made up of 16 amino acids. Filled out from reference TRBV15 and TRBJ1-1, the complete variable domain reads DAMVIQNPRYQVTQFGKPVTLSCSQTLNHNVMYWYQQKSSQAPKLLFHYYDKDFNNEADTPDNFQSRRPNTSFCFLDIRSPGLGDTAMYLCATRTFRTGENTEAFFGQGTRLTVV.

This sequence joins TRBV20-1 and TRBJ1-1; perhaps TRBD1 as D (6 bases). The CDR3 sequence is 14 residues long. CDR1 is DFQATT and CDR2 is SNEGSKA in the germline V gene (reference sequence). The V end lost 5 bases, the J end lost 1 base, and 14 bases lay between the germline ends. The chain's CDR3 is CSAGDKAPNTEAFF. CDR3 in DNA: TGCAGTGCTGGGGACAAGGCACCGAACACTGAAGCTTTCTTT.

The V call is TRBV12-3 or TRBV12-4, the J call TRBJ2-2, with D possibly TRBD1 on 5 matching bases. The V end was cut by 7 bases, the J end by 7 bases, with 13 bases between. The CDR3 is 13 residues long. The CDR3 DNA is TGTGCCAGCAAAGGGGCGCGCGTCGGGGAGCTGTTTTTT. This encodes CASKGARVGELFF.

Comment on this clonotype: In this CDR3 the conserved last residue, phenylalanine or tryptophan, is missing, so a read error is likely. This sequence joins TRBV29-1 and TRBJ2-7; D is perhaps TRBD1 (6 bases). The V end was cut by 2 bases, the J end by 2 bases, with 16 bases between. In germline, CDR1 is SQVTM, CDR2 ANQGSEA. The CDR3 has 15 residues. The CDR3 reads CSVESDDRNPYEQYS. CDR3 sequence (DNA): TGCAGCGTTGAATCAGATGACAGGAACCCCTACGAGCAGTACTCC.

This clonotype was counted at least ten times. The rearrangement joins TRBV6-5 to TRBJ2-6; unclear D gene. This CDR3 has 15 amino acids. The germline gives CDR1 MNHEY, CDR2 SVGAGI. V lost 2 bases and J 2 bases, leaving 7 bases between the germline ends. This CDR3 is CASSYLIPGANVLTF. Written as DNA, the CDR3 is TGTGCCAGCAGTTACCTTATTCCTGGGGCCAACGTCCTGACTTTC.

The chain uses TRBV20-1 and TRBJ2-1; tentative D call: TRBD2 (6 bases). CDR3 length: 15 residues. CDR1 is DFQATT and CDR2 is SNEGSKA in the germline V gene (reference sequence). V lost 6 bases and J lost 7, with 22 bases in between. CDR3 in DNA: TGCAGTGCGGGCGGGACCAATACATGGAGGAATGAGCAGTTCTTC. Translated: CSAGGTNTWRNEQFF.

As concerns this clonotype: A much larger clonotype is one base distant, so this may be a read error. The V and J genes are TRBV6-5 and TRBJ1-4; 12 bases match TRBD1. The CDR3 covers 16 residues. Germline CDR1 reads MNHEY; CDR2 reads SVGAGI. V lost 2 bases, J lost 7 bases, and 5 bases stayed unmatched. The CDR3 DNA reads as TGTGCCAGCAGTTACGGGACAGGGGGCTTCAGTGAAAAACTGTTTTTT. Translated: CASSYGTGGFSEKLFF.

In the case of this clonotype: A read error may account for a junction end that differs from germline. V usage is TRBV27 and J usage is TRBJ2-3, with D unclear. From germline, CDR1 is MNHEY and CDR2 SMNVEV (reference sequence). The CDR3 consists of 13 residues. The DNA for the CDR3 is TGTGCCAACAGTTTAATCCTTGGGGATACGCAGTATTTT. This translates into CANSLILGDTQYF.

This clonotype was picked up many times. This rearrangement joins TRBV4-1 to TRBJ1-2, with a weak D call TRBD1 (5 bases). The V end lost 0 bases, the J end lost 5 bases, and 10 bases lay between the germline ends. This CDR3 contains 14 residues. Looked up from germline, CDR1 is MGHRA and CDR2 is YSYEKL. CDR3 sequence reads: CASSQDGRDYGYTF. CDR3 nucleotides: TGCGCCAGCAGCCAAGATGGCAGGGATTATGGCTACACCTTC.

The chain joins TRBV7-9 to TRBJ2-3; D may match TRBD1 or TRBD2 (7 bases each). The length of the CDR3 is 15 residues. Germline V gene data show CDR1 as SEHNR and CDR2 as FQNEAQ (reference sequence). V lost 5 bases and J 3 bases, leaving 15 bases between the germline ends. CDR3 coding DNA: TGTGCCAGCAGCACCAGGGGGGGTGAGACAGATACGCAGTATTTT. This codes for CASSTRGGETDTQYF.

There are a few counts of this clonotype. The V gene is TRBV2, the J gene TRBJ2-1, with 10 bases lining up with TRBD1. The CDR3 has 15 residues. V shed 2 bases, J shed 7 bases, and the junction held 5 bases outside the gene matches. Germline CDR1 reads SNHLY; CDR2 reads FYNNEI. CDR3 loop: CASSERGQGRNEQFF. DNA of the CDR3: TGTGCCAGCAGTGAAAGGGGACAGGGGAGGAATGAGCAGTTCTTC.

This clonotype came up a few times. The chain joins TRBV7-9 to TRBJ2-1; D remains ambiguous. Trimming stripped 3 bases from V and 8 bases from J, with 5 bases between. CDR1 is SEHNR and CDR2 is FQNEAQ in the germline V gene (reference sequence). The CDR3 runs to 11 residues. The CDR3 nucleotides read TGTGCCAGCAGCTTCAGTTATGAGCAGTTCTTC. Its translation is CASSFSYEQFF.

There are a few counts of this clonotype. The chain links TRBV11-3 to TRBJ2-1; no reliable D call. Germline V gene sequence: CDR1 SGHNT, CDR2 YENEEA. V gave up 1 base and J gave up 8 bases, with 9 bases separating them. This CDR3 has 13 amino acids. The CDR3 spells CASSLVFGYEQFF. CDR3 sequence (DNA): TGTGCCAGCAGCTTAGTATTCGGGTATGAGCAGTTCTTC.

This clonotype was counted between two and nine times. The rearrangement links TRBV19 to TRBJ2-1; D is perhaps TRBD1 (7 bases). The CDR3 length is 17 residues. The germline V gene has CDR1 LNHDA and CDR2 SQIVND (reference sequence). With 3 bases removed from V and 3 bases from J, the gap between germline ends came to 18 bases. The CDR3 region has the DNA TGTGCCAGTAGTATGATGGGGGGACAGTTCCTCTACAATGAGCAGTTCTTC. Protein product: CASSMMGGQFLYNEQFF.